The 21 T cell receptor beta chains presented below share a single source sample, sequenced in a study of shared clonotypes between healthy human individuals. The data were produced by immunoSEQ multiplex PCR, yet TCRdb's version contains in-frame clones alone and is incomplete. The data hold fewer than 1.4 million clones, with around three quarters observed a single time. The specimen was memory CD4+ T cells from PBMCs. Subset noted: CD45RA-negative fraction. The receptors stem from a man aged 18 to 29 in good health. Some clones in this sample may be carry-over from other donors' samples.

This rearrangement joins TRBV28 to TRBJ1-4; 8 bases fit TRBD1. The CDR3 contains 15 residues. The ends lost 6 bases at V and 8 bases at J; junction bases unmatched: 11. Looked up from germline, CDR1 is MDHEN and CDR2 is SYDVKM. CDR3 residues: CASRYLDRGGEKLFF. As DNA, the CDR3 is TGTGCCAGCAGATACCTTGACAGGGGTGGGGAAAAACTGTTTTTT.

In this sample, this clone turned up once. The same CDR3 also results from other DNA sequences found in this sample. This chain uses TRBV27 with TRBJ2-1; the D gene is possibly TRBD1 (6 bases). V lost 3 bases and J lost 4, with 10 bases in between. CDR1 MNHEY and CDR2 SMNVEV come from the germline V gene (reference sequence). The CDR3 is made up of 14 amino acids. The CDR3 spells CASSLYRAYNEQFF. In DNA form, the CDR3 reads TGTGCCAGCAGTTTGTACAGGGCATACAATGAGCAGTTCTTC.

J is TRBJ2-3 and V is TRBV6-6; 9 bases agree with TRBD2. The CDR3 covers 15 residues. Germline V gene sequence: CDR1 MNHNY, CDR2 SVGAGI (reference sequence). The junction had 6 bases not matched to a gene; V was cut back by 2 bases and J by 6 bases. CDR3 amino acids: CASSYGREGPDTQYF. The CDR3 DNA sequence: TGTGCCAGCAGTTACGGGCGGGAGGGCCCCGATACGCAGTATTTT.

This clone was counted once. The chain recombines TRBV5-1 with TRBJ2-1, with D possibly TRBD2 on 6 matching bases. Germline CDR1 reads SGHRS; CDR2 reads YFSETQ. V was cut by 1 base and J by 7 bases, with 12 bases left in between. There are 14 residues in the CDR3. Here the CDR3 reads CASSLLGTQNEQFF. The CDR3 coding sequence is TGCGCCAGCAGCTTGCTCGGGACTCAAAATGAGCAGTTCTTC.

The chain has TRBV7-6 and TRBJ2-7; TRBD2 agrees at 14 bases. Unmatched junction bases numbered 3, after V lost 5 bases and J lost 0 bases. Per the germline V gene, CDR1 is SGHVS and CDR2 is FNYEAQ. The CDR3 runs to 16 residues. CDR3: CASSRTSGGSSYEQYF. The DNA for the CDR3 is TGTGCCAGCAGCCGGACTAGCGGGGGGAGCTCCTACGAGCAGTACTTC.

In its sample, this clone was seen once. The CDR3 region has the DNA TGTGCCAGCAGCTTAGTCGGCCTCACAGATACGCAGTATTTT. It specifies CASSLVGLTDTQYF. The chain couples TRBV11-2 to TRBJ2-3; D uncertain. The CDR3 is 14 amino acids. Trimming took 1 base from V and 2 from J, leaving 7 bases between them. CDR1 is SGHAT and CDR2 is FQNNGV in the germline V gene.

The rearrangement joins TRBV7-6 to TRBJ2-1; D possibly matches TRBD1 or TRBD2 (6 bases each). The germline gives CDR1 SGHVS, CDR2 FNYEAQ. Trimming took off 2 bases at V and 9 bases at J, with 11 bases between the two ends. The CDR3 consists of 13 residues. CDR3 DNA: TGTGCCAGCAGCTTACCTCCGGGGGCTGAGCAGTTCTTC. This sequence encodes CASSLPPGAEQFF. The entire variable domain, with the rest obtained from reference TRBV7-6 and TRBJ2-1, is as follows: GAGVSQSPRYKVTKRGQDVALRCDPISGHVSLYWYRQALGQGPEFLTYFNYEAQQDKSGLPNDRFSAERPEGSISTLTIQRTEQRDSAMYRCASSLPPGAEQFFGPGTRLTVL.

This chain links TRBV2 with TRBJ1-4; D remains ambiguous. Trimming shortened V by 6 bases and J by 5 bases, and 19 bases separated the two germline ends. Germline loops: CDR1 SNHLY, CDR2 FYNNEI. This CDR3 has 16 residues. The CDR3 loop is CASSPRGPRANEKLFF. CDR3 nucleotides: TGTGCCAGCAGCCCTCGGGGTCCACGGGCGAATGAAAAACTGTTTTTT.

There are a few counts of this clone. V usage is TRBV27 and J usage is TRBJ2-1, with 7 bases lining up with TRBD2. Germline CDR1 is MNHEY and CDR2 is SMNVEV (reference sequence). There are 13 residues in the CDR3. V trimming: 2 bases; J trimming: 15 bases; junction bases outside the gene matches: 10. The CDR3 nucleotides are TGTGCCAGCAGTTTAACCCCTAGCGGAGGCCCGTTCTTC. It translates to CASSLTPSGGPFF.

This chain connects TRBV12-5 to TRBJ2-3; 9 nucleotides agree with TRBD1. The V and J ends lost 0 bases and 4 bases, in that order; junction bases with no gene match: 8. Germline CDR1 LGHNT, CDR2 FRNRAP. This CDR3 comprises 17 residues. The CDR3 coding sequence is TGTGCTAGTGGTTTGGTACTAAGGGACAGGGCACCAGATACGCAGTATTTT. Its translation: CASGLVLRDRAPDTQYF.

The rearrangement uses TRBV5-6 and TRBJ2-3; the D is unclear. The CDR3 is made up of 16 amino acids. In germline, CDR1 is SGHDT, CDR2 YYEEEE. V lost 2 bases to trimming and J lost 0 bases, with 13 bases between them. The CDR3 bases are TGTGCCAGCAGCTTTGAATACTTCTCTAGCACAGATACGCAGTATTTT. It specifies CASSFEYFSSTDTQYF.

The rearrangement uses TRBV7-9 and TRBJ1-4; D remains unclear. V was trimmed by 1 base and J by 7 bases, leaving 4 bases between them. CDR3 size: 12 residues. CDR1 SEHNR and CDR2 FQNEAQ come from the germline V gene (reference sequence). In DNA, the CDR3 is TGTGCCAGCAGCTTAGTGGCTGAAAAACTGTTTTTT. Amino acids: CASSLVAEKLFF.

The CDR3 protein is CASSAPGQMNTGELFF. The DNA of the CDR3 is TGTGCCAGCAGCGCTCCGGGACAGATGAACACCGGGGAGCTGTTTTTT. The rearrangement joins TRBV28 to TRBJ2-2, with 7 bases fitting TRBD1. The ends lost 6 bases at V and 1 base at J; junction bases unmatched: 8. This CDR3 is built from 16 residues. Germline-derived CDR1 and CDR2 are MDHEN and SYDVKM.

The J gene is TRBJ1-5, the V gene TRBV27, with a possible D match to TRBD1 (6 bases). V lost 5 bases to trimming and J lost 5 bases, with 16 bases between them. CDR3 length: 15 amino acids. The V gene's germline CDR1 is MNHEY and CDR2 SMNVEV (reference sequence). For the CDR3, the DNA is TGTGCCAGCAGTCAATCTATGGACAGCTATCAGCCCCAGCATTTT. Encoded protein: CASSQSMDSYQPQHF.

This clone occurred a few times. In nucleotides, the CDR3 is TGTGCCAGTACGGAAGGTGTTCACACAGATACGCAGTATTTT. This translates into CASTEGVHTDTQYF. The chain couples TRBV19 to TRBJ2-3; D unresolved. Germline CDR1 is LNHDA and CDR2 is SQIVND (reference sequence). The CDR3 runs 14 residues. Trimming removed 7 bases at V and 2 bases at J, with 13 bases between. The full variable domain, with the rest looked up from reference TRBV19 and TRBJ2-3, is DGGITQSPKYLFRKEGQNVTLSCEQNLNHDAMYWYRQDPGQGLRLIYYSQIVNDFQKGDIAEGYSVSREKKESFPLTVTSAQKNPTAFYLCASTEGVHTDTQYFGPGTRLTVL.

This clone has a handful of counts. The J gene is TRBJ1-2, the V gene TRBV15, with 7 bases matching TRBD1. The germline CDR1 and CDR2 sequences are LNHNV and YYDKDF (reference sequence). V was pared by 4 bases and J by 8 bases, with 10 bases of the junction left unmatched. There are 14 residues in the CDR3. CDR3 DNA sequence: TGTGCCACCAGCACGCTCCAGGGGGAAGGCGGCTACACCTTC. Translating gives CATSTLQGEGGYTF. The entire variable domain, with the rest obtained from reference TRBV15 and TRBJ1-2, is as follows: DAMVIQNPRYQVTQFGKPVTLSCSQTLNHNVMYWYQQKSSQAPKLLFHYYDKDFNNEADTPDNFQSRRPNTSFCFLDIRSPGLGDTAMYLCATSTLQGEGGYTFGSGTRLTVV.

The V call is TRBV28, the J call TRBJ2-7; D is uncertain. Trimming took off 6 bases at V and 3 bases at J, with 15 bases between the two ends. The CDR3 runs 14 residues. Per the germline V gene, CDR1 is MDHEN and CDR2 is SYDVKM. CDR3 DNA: TGTGCCAGCAGCACACTCGCCCTAGACTACGAGCAGTACTTC. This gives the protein CASSTLALDYEQYF.

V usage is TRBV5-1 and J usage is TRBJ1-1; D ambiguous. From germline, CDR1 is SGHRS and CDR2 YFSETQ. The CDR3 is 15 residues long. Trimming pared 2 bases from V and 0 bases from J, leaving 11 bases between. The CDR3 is CASSLAGKVNTEAFF. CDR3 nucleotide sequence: TGCGCCAGCAGCTTAGCGGGAAAGGTGAACACTGAAGCTTTCTTT. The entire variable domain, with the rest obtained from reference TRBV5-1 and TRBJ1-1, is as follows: KAGVTQTPRYLIKTRGQQVTLSCSPISGHRSVSWYQQTPGQGLQFLFEYFSETQRNKGNFPGRFSGRQFSNSRSEMNVSTLELGDSALYLCASSLAGKVNTEAFFGQGTRLTVV.

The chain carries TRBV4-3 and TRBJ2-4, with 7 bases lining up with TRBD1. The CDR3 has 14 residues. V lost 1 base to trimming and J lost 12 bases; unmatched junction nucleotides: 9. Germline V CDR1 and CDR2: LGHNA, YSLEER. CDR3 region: CASSQGGIEGAQYF. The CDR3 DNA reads TGCGCCAGCAGCCAAGGGGGAATTGAGGGGGCTCAGTACTTC.

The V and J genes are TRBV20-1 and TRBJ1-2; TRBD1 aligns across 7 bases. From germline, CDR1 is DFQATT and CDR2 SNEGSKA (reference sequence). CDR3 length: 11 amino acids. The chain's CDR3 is CSAPAGGGYTF. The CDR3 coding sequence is TGCAGCGCCCCGGCAGGGGGAGGCTACACCTTC.

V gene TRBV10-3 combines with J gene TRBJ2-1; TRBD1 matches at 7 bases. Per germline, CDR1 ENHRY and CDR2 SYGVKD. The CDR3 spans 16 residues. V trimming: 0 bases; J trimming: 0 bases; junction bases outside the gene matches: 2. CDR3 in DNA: TGTGCCATCAGTGAGTCGACAGGGAGCTCCTACAATGAGCAGTTCTTC. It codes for CAISESTGSSYNEQFF.